The following is a TCR beta chain sequence with its context. These data are taken from a study of blood T cell repertoires in COVID-19. Study-wide context: Sites across the United States, Italy and Spain contributed samples from acute and convalescent COVID-19. Nucleic acid was either cDNA or gDNA, and it came from T cells, B-cell-depleted T cells, or PBMCs.

The CDR3 length is 15 residues. Germline-derived CDR1 and CDR2 are SGDLS and YYNGEE. Trimming took off 7 bases at V and 0 bases at J, with 14 bases between the two ends. As originally analysed: Amplifying reference gene primers gave estimates of nucleated cell counts. Measured with immunoSEQ multiplex PCR; TCRdb has only the in-frame clones, and not every one. The DNA was the basis for D and trimming; V, J and clone size are from that table. The table lists roughly 49,000 clones, 83% of them singletons, with 10% to 15% in the top ten. This clonotype was obtained from a human donor in a cohort sampled during active COVID-19. The genes are TRBV9 and TRBJ1-3; weak D call: TRBD1 (5 bases). The sample consisted of peripheral blood. The CDR3 loop reads CASGAQWDSGNTIYF. The CDR3 nucleotides read TGTGCCAGCGGGGCACAGTGGGACTCTGGAAACACCATATATTTT.